These 10 T cell receptor beta chains were sequenced from one sample in a study of blood T cell repertoires in COVID-19. Clones were read by immunoSEQ multiplex PCR, and TCRdb kept only the in-frame ones, dropping some. Of fewer than 250,000 clones in the sample, roughly four fifths are singletons; the top ten hold just under 7.5%. Sequenced: peripheral blood. The source is a woman between 50 and 59 years old with acute or convalescent COVID-19.

The chain uses TRBV28 and TRBJ1-1; 12 bases line up with TRBD1. The CDR3 has 17 amino acids. Trimming removed 6 bases from V and 3 bases from J; junction bases left unmatched: 11. Germline-derived CDR1 and CDR2 are MDHEN and SYDVKM. The CDR3 loop is CASRGTGGIGADTEAFF. CDR3 nucleotide sequence: TGTGCCAGCAGAGGGACAGGGGGCATAGGTGCGGACACTGAAGCTTTCTTT.

This clone turned up a few times. The V call is TRBV30, the J call TRBJ2-1, with 7 bases matching TRBD2. Germline CDR1 and CDR2: GTSNPN and SVGIG (reference sequence). After removal of 3 bases from V and 10 bases from J, the junction contained 15 bases not matched to a gene. The CDR3 consists of 15 residues. CDR3 residues: CAWSGVAGHQGEQFF. CDR3 bases: TGTGCCTGGAGCGGGGTAGCGGGCCATCAAGGGGAGCAGTTCTTC.

This clone has just one count. The CDR3 region has the DNA TGTGCCACGTATCACCTGACTAGCGGGAGTGTTGATACGCAGTATTTT. Its protein product is CATYHLTSGSVDTQYF. J is TRBJ2-3 and V is TRBV28; TRBD2 matches at 12 bases. The germline gives CDR1 MDHEN, CDR2 SYDVKM. Trimming removed 10 bases from V and 6 bases from J; junction bases left unmatched: 14. CDR3 size: 16 residues.

The chain recombines TRBV7-3 with TRBJ2-1; 10 bases are a match to TRBD2. V was pared by 6 bases and J by 2 bases, with 16 bases of the junction left unmatched. The CDR3 spans 19 residues. Germline-derived CDR1 and CDR2 are SGHTA and FQGTGA. CDR3 DNA sequence: TGTGCCAGCAGTACCCCCGGGGCTAGCGGGGGACTTACCTACAATGAGCAGTTCTTC. This translates into CASSTPGASGGLTYNEQFF.

The CDR3 here is CASSLGGQGRGYTF. The DNA for the CDR3 is TGCGCCAGCAGCTTGGGGGGACAGGGGAGAGGCTACACCTTC. The chain is built from TRBV5-1 and TRBJ1-2; 10 bases agree with TRBD1. V lost 0 bases and J lost 8; bases outside the gene matches: 4. Per the germline V gene, CDR1 is SGHRS and CDR2 is YFSETQ. This CDR3 comprises 14 residues.

V gene TRBV28 combines with J gene TRBJ2-4; D gene unclear. The CDR3 sequence is 14 residues long. Germline V gene sequence: CDR1 MDHEN, CDR2 SYDVKM. The V end lost 3 bases, the J end lost 0 bases, and 6 bases lay between the germline ends. The CDR3 is CASSLAGAKNIQYF. The CDR3 DNA reads TGTGCCAGCAGTTTGGCAGGAGCCAAAAACATTCAGTACTTC.

V is TRBV5-1 and J is TRBJ2-3; 13 bases align to TRBD2. The V and J ends lost 4 bases and 2 bases, in that order; junction bases with no gene match: 4. The CDR3 is 16 amino acids. Germline assignment: CDR1 SGHRS and CDR2 YFSETQ. CDR3 sequence reads: CASSDGLAGDTDTQYF. The CDR3 DNA follows: TGCGCCAGCAGCGACGGACTAGCGGGAGACACAGATACGCAGTATTTT.

The chain recombines TRBV19 with TRBJ2-7; tentative D call: TRBD1 (5 bases). Germline-derived CDR1 and CDR2 are LNHDA and SQIVND (reference sequence). The V and J ends lost 6 bases and 6 bases respectively, with 15 bases between them. The CDR3 sequence is 13 residues long. The CDR3 DNA sequence: TGTGCCAGTAGCGCTGACAGAATTCGCGAGCAGTACTTC. Its protein product is CASSADRIREQYF.

A remark on this clone: The sample has other DNA sequences that encode this CDR3 too. The rearrangement links TRBV12-3 or TRBV12-4 to TRBJ1-1; a weak D match, TRBD1 (6 bases). This CDR3 is built from 13 residues. Trimming left V 3 bases short and J 5 bases short, with 10 bases between. In nucleotides, the CDR3 is TGTGCCAGCAGTTTTGGGCAGGGGACTGAAGCTTTCTTT. Its translation: CASSFGQGTEAFF.

The chain links TRBV4-2 to TRBJ2-2, with 15 positions matching TRBD2. Germline V gene data show CDR1 as LGHNA and CDR2 as YNFKEQ. The CDR3 totals 19 residues. V lost 0 bases and J lost 5; bases outside the gene matches: 7. DNA of the CDR3: TGTGCCAGCAGCCAAGATCGGGGACTAGCGGGAGGTTATACCGGGGAGCTGTTTTTT. Residues: CASSQDRGLAGGYTGELFF.